This entry features one T cell receptor (beta chain) sequence. Antigen: not known. PCR was performed using 60 Vbeta and 13 Jbeta primers. Some clones are missing from TCRdb's copy, which holds only in-frame ones; the method was immunoSEQ multiplex PCR. The sample records approximately 50,000 clones, around 81% being singletons. The data stem from a study of cytomegalovirus exposure and HLA in healthy donors. Deletions cut 5 bases from V and 4 bases from J, with 15 bases between. CDR3 length: 16 residues. The germline V gene encodes CDR1 SGHAT and CDR2 FQNNGV. The study, taken as a whole, reports: The authors later found HLA-associated TCR beta chains more clonally expanded than equally common others.

The rearrangement links TRBV11-2 to TRBJ1-6; tentative D call: TRBD1 (6 bases). The TCR sequence derives from a man aged 30 to 45 in good health and CMV-seropositive. The sequenced sample consisted of PBMCs. The CDR3 reads CASSPPGTPYNSPLHF. As DNA, the CDR3 is TGTGCCAGCAGCCCGCCCGGGACACCGTATAATTCACCCCTCCACTTT. Full variable domain (remainder filled in from reference TRBV11-2 and TRBJ1-6): EAGVAQSPRYKIIEKRQSVAFWCNPISGHATLYWYQQILGQGPKLLIQFQNNGVVDDSQLPKDRFSAERLKGVDSTLKIQPAKLEDSAVYLCASSPPGTPYNSPLHFGNGTRLTVT.